The source of this T cell receptor (beta chain) is a study of CD8 T cells in Susac syndrome. CD8+ and CD4+ T cells circulating in blood were sequenced for TCR beta. CDR1 is SGHRS, CDR2 YFSETQ, per germline. V lost 4 bases and J lost 5; bases outside the gene matches: 6. The CDR3 runs to 14 residues. Random-hexamer reverse transcription was applied to about 0.5 to 1 ug RNA. Amplification of TCR beta CDR3 used immunoSEQ multiplex PCR across 54 Vbeta and 13 Jbeta. TCRdb re-called the immunoSEQ multiplex PCR reads with MiXCR, one entry per CDR3 protein. The sample includes about 400,000 distinct CDR3 sequences, more than 70% of them seen just once.

The clonotype originates from a human donor with multiple sclerosis. This chain joins TRBV5-1 and TRBJ2-7; TRBD1 aligns across 10 bases. The specimen was CD8+ T cells from PBMCs. CDR3 bases: TGCGCCAGCAGCCCGGGACAGGGGAGGGACGAGCAGTACTTC. It encodes CASSPGQGRDEQYF.